This T cell receptor (beta chain) comes out of a study of T-cell reconstitution after alpha-beta-depleted transplantation in children. The study's findings and limits: Reports say that about two months after transplant, the alpha-beta T cells came out of several hundred graft clones that had expanded. Surviving recipient cells, namely T cells and thymic progenitors, were the source of high day-60 TCRbeta diversity in some patients. One year post-transplant, T-cell counts and diversity were largely derived from T cells produced anew.

Preparing the TCRbeta library involved the use of unique molecular identifiers. TCRdb reprocessed the PCR reads via MiXCR and lists one record per CDR3 protein. The sample comprises 250,000 to 300,000 distinct CDR3 sequences, 11% of which are singletons, and 23% rests with the top ten. Germline-derived CDR1 and CDR2 are MDHEN and SYDVKM. This CDR3 has 16 amino acids. Germline trimming cut 5 bases from V and 0 bases from J; bases unmatched to any gene: 8. Ten or more counts support this clonotype. Antigen: not known. The source material was peripheral blood, sampled 180 days after TCRalphabeta/CD19-depleted stem cell transplant. V and J are TRBV28 and TRBJ2-7, with 9 positions matching TRBD2. This receptor was identified in a male patient under 10 years old who had a stem cell transplant for chronic granulomatous disease, so the T cells may come from the graft donor. CDR3 nucleotides: TGTGCCAGCAGTCTCGGACTAGCGATGAGCTCCTACGAGCAGTACTTC. Translation: CASSLGLAMSSYEQYF.